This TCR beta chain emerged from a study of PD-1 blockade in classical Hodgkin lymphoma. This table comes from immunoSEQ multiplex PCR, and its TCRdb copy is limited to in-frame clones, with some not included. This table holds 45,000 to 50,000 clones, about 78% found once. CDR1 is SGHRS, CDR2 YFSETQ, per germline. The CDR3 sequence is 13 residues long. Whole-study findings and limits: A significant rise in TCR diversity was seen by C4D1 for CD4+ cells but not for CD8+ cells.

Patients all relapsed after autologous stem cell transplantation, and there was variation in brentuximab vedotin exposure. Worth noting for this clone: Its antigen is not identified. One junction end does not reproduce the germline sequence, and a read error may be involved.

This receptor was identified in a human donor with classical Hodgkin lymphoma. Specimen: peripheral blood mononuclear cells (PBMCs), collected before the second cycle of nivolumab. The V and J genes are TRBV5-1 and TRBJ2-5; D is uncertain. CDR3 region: CASTLAGQETQYF. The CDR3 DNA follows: TGCGCCAGCACCTTGGCAGGCCAAGAGACCCAGTACTTC.